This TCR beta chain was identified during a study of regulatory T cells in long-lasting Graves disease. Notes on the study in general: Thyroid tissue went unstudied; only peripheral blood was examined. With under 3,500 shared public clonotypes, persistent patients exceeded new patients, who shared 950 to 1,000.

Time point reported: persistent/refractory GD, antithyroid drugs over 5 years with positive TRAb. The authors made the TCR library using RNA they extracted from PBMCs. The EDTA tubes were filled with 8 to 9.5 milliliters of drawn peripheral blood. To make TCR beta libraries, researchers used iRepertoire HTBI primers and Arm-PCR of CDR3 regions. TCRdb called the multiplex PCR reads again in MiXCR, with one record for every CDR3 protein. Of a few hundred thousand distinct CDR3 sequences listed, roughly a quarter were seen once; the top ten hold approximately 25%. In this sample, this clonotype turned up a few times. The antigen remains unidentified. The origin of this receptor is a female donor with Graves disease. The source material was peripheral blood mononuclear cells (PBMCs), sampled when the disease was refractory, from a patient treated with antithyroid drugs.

The CDR3 sequence is CASSEGTKVSGNTIYF. DNA for the CDR3: TGTGCCAGCAGTGAGGGGACAAAGGTTTCTGGAAACACCATATATTTT. The chain is built from TRBV25-1 and TRBJ1-3; D might be TRBD1 (6 bases). V was clipped by 3 bases and J by 1 base, with 13 bases between them. The germline gives CDR1 MGHDK, CDR2 SYGVNS. CDR3 length equals 16 residues.